The subject of this entry is one T cell receptor beta chain. The target antigen is unknown. A read error may explain this, as a much larger clone is one base away. Germline lookup yields CDR1 SQVTM and CDR2 ANQGSEA. The CDR3 is made up of 12 amino acids. V was pared by 7 bases and J by 7 bases, with 4 bases of the junction left unmatched. RNA transcripts served as the template for amplifying TCR beta CDR3 regions. Researchers ran a first-round RT-PCR on the TCR CDR3 using the HTBI primer set. TCRdb independently ran MiXCR on the multiplex PCR reads; one entry per CDR3 protein. The sample records fewer than 900,000 distinct CDR3 sequences, about 17% being singletons. The sample originates from a study of T cells in Graves' hyperthyroidism and ophthalmopathy. Study-wide results and caveats: Ophthalmopathy and stable hyperthyroidism were told apart by a 13 V-J model. Blood shared most expanded thyroid clonotypes above 0.001.

Each patient was aged 18 to 65 and had newly diagnosed hyperthyroidism of under 2 months' duration. This chain uses TRBV29-1 with TRBJ2-1; 10 bases are a match to TRBD2. The clonotype originates from a man in his late teens or twenties with Graves' hyperthyroidism. Sequenced input: blood. The CDR3 is CSGETSGNEQFF. CDR3 in DNA: TGCAGCGGGGAGACTAGCGGGAATGAGCAGTTCTTC.